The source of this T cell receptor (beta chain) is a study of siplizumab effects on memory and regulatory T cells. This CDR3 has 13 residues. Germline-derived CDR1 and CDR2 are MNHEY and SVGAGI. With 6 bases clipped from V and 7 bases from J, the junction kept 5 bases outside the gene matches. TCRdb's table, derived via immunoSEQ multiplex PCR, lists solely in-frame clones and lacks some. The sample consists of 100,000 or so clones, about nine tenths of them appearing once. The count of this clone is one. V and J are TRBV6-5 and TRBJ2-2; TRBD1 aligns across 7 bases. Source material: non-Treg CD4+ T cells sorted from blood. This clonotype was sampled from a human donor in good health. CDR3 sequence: CASSRGINGELFF. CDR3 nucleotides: TGTGCCAGCAGCAGGGGGATTAACGGGGAGCTGTTTTTT.